A selection of T cell receptor beta chains follows, all from one sample in a study of T cells in Graves' hyperthyroidism and ophthalmopathy. TCRdb recomputed calls from the multiplex PCR reads with MiXCR, one row per CDR3 protein. The sample includes more than 300,000 distinct CDR3 sequences, about 15% of them seen just once. Input material: blood. The receptors derive from a woman younger than 45 with Graves' hyperthyroidism that later progressed to Graves' ophthalmopathy. CDR3s leave out the opening cysteine and the closing phenylalanine or tryptophan. Each record gives: V gene, J gene, CDR3 protein.

TRBV29-1,TRBJ2-2,SAIPGQTNTGELF
TRBV28,TRBJ1-2,ASRRTVDGYT
TRBV10-3,TRBJ1-2,AISESLDEQGPYGYT
TRBV7-9,TRBJ1-4,ASSSWSAAGEKLF
TRBV20-1,TRBJ2-7,SASSSGSYEQY
TRBV7-9,TRBJ1-2,ASSLETKGFVNGYT
TRBV7-9,TRBJ1-2,ASSLTSRDGYT
TRBV29-1,TRBJ1-1,RAQTLGTEAF
TRBV14,TRBJ1-2,ASSQSKEGFHGYT
TRBV20-1,TRBJ1-3,SARAGQGTNTIY
TRBV7-2,TRBJ2-3,ASSWGDRGWSDTQY
TRBV5-6,TRBJ2-5,ASTTTGSWGVETQY
TRBV2,TRBJ2-3,ASLPKQGQRSTDTQY
TRBV7-9,TRBJ2-1,ASSLEQGIPSEQF
TRBV30,TRBJ1-6,AWSVLGQGGYSPLH